The clone carrying this T cell receptor (beta chain) was detected once. The data belong to a study of blood T cell repertoires in COVID-19. Profiled with immunoSEQ multiplex PCR; TCRdb holds only in-frame clones, not every one. The sample contains 150,000 to 200,000 clones, over 75% of which appear only once. V gave up 6 bases and J gave up 4 bases; unmatched junction bases: 5. The CDR3 extends over 14 amino acids. Looked up from germline, CDR1 is MDHEN and CDR2 is SYDVKM. This chain links TRBV28 with TRBJ1-4; 7 bases agree with TRBD1. This clonotype was obtained from a woman aged 18-35 years who had recovered from COVID-19. Sequencing input: PBMCs or T cells enriched from blood (not recorded which). The CDR3 protein is CASSPGQLNEKLFF. CDR3 nucleotides: TGTGCCAGCAGCCCGGGACAGCTTAATGAAAAACTGTTTTTT.